This T cell receptor beta chain was captured in a study of T cells after yellow fever vaccination. Germline loops: CDR1 SGHRS, CDR2 YFSETQ. This CDR3 region has 17 residues. V was clipped by 0 bases and J by 5 bases; unmatched bases: 11. MiXCR was run by TCRdb on the 5' RACE reads, yielding one entry per CDR3 protein. The data show roughly 49,000 distinct CDR3 sequences, roughly 7.5% seen once. This rearrangement joins TRBV5-1 to TRBJ2-1; 7 nucleotides match TRBD2. This sequence was found in a man younger than 30 who received the YFV17D yellow fever vaccine. The starting material was CD8+ T cells sorted from PBMCs, obtained about 2 weeks after the first yellow fever vaccination. Here the CDR3 DNA reads TGCGCCAGCAGCTTGGGCCGTATCGGGGGGAGAAACAATGAGCAGTTCTTC. Its translation is CASSLGRIGGRNNEQFF.